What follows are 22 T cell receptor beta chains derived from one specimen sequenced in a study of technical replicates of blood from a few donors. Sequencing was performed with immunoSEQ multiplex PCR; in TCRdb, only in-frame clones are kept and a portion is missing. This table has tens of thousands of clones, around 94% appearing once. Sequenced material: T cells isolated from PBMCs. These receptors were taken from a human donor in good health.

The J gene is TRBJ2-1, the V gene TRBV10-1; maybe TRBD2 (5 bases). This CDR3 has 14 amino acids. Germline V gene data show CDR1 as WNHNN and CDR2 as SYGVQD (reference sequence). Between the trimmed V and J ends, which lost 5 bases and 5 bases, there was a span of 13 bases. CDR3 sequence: CASSLFAGNNEQFF. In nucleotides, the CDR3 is TGCGCCAGCAGTCTCTTCGCCGGGAACAATGAGCAGTTCTTC.

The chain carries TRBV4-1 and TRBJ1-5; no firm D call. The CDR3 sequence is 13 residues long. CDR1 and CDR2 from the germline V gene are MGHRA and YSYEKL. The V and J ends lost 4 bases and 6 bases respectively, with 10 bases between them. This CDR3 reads CASSRLVGQPQHF. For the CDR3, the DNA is TGCGCCAGCAGCCGGCTAGTGGGTCAGCCCCAGCATTTT.

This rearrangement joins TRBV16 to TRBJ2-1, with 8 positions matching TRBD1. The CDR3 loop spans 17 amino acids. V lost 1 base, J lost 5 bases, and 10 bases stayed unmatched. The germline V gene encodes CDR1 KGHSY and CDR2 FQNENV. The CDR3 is CASSQYSVRTGNNEQFF. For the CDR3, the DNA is TGTGCCAGCAGCCAATATAGTGTACGGACAGGGAACAATGAGCAGTTCTTC. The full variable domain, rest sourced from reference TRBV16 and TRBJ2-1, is GEEVAQTPKHLVRGEGQKAKLYCAPIKGHSYVFWYQQVLKNEFKFLISFQNENVFDETGMPKERFSAKCLPNSPCSLEIQATKLEDSAVYFCASSQYSVRTGNNEQFFGPGTRLTVL.

This CDR3 reads CASSLAVIQETQYF. DNA of the CDR3: TGCGCCAGCAGCTTGGCGGTCATCCAAGAGACCCAGTACTTC. The rearrangement links TRBV5-1 to TRBJ2-5; D unclear. Germline assignment: CDR1 SGHRS and CDR2 YFSETQ. Trimming pared 0 bases from V and 1 base from J, leaving 7 bases between. CDR3 length: 14 residues.

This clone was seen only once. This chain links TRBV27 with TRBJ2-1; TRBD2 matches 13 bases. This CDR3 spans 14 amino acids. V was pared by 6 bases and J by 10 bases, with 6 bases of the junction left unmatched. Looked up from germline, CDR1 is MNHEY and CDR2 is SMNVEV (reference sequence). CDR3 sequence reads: CASRGLAGSKEQFF. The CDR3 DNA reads TGTGCCAGCAGGGGACTAGCGGGGTCTAAGGAGCAGTTCTTC.

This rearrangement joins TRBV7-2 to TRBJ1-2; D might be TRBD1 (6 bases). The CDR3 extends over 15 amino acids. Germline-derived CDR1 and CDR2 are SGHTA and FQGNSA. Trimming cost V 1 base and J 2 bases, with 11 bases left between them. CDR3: CASSLEYRANYGYTF. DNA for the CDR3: TGTGCCAGCAGCTTAGAGTACAGGGCGAACTATGGCTACACCTTC.

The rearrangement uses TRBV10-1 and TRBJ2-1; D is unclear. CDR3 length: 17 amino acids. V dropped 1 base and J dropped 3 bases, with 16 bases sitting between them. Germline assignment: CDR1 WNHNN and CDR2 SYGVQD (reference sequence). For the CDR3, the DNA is TGCGCCAGCAGTGAGTGGTCACAGCAAAGTATCTACAATGAGCAGTTCTTC. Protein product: CASSEWSQQSIYNEQFF.

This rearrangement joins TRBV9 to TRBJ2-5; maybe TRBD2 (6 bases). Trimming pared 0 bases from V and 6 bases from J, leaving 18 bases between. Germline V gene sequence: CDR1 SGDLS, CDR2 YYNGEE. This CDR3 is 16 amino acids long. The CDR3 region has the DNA TGTGCCAGCAGCGTAGAGGAAGGCCAGCGCGGGAAGACCCAGTACTTC. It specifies CASSVEEGQRGKTQYF. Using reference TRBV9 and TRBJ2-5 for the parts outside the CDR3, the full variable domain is DSGVTQTPKHLITATGQRVTLRCSPRSGDLSVYWYQQSLDQGLQFLIQYYNGEERAKGNILERFSAQQFPDLHSELNLSSLELGDSALYFCASSVEEGQRGKTQYFGPGTRLLVL.

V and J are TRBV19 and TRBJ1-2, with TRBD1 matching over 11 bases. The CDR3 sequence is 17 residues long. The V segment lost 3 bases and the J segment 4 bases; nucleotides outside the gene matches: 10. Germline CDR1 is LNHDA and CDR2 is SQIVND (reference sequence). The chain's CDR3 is CASSMSPWTGGPYGYTF. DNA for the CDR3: TGTGCCAGTAGTATGTCACCATGGACAGGGGGCCCCTATGGCTACACCTTC.

The CDR3 is CASSDPQGVSGNTIYF. CDR3 DNA sequence: TGTGCCAGCAGCGATCCACAGGGAGTCTCTGGAAACACCATATATTTT. This rearrangement joins TRBV9 to TRBJ1-3, with D possibly TRBD1 on 6 matching bases. In germline, CDR1 is SGDLS, CDR2 YYNGEE. This CDR3 is built from 16 residues. Deletions cut 3 bases from V and 0 bases from J, with 13 bases between.

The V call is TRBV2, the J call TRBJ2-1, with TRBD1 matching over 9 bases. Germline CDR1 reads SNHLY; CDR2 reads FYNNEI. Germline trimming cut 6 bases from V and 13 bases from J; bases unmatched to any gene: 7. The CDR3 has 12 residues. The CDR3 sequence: CASSKGTGIQFF. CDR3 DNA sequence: TGTGCCAGCAGCAAAGGGACAGGGATCCAGTTCTTC.

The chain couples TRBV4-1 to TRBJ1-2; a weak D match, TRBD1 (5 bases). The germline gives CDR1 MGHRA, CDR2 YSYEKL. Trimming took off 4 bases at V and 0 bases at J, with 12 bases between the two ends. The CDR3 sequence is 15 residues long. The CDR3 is CASSLMGGSNYGYTF. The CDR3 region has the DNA TGCGCCAGCAGCCTTATGGGGGGGTCTAACTATGGCTACACCTTC.

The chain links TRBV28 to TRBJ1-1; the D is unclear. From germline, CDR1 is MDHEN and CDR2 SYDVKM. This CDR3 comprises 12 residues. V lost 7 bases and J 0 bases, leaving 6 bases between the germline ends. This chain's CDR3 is CASTVLNTEAFF. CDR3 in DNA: TGTGCCAGCACGGTTTTGAACACTGAAGCTTTCTTT.

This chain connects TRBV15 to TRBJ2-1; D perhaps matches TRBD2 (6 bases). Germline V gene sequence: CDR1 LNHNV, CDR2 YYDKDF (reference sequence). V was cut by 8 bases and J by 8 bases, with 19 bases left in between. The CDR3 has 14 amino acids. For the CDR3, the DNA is TGTGCCACCTTACACGGGACTTCGGGCGATGAGCAGTTCTTC. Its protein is CATLHGTSGDEQFF. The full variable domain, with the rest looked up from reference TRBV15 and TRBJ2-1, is DAMVIQNPRYQVTQFGKPVTLSCSQTLNHNVMYWYQQKSSQAPKLLFHYYDKDFNNEADTPDNFQSRRPNTSFCFLDIRSPGLGDTAMYLCATLHGTSGDEQFFGPGTRLTVL.

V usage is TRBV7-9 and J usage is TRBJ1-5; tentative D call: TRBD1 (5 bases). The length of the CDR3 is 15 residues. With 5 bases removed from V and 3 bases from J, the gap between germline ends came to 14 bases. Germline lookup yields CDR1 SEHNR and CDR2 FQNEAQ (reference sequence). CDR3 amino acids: CASSRTGAANQPQHF. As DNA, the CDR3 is TGTGCCAGCAGCCGAACAGGAGCTGCCAATCAGCCCCAGCATTTT.

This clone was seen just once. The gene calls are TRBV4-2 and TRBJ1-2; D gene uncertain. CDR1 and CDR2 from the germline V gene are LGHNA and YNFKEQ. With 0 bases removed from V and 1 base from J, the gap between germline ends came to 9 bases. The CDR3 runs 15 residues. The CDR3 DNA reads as TGTGCCAGCAGCCAAGATGTGGGGAGTAACTATGGCTACACCTTC. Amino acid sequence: CASSQDVGSNYGYTF.

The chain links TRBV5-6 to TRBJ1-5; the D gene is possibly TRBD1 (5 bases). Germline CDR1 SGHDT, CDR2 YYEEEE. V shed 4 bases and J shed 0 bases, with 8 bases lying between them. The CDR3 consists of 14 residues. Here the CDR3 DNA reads TGTGCCAGCAGCCAGGGATATAGCAATCAGCCCCAGCATTTT. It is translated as CASSQGYSNQPQHF.

The CDR3 sequence: CASSKLQDISGANVLTF. DNA for the CDR3: TGTGCCAGCAGCAAACTTCAGGATATCTCTGGGGCCAACGTCCTGACTTTC. The chain employs TRBV5-5 and TRBJ2-6, with D uncertain. This CDR3 spans 17 amino acids. Germline V gives CDR1 SGHKS, CDR2 YYEKEE (reference sequence). With 4 bases removed from V and 0 bases from J, the gap between germline ends came to 14 bases.

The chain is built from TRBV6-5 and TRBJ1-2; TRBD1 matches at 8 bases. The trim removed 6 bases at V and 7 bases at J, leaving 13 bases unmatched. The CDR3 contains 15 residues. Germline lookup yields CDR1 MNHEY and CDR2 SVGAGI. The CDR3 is CASSKPSGGKVGYTF. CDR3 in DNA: TGTGCCAGCAGCAAACCGTCAGGGGGCAAGGTTGGCTACACCTTC.

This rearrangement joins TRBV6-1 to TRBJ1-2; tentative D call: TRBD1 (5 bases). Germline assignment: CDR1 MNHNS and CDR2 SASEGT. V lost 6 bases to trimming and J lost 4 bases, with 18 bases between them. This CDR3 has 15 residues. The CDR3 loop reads CASRGGASRFYGYTF. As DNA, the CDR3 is TGTGCCAGCAGAGGCGGGGCTTCTAGGTTCTATGGCTACACCTTC.

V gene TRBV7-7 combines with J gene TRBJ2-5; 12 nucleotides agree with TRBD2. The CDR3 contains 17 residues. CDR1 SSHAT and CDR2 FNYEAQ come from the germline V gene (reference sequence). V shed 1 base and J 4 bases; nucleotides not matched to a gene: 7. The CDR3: CASSLGTSGTGVETQYF. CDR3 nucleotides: TGTGCCAGCAGCTTAGGGACTAGCGGGACAGGTGTAGAGACCCAGTACTTC. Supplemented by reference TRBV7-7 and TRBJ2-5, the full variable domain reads GAGVSQSPRYKVTKRGQDVTLRCDPISSHATLYWYQQALGQGPEFLTYFNYEAQPDKSGLPSDRFSAERPEGSISTLTIQRTEQRDSAMYRCASSLGTSGTGVETQYFGPGTRLLVL.

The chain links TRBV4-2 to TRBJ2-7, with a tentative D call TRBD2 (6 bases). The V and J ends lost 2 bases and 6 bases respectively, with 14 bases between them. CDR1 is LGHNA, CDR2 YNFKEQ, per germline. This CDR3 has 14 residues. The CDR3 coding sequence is TGTGCCAGCAGCCAAATAGACGGAGGGCGCGAGCAGTACTTC. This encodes CASSQIDGGREQYF.